This is a list of T cell receptor beta chains from one sample in a study of blood T cell repertoires in COVID-19. Libraries were prepared by immunoSEQ multiplex PCR; TCRdb keeps only in-frame clonotypes and omits some of them. The top ten clones hold less than 3.5% of a sample with 240,000 or so clones, roughly 80% of them seen once. Sequenced material: peripheral blood. The source of these receptors is a young woman with acute or convalescent COVID-19. CDR3s include the opening cysteine and the closing phenylalanine or tryptophan. The D gene is left open where the match is weak. A clone size is listed for some rows: how often the clone was seen (once, few, many), or a class if it is expanded.

cdr3_nt cdr3_aa j_call clone_size d_call v_call
TGTGCCAGCAGTCAGCCCCGGGACTGGGCCCTCTCTGGGGCCAACGTCCTGACTTTC CASSQPRDWALSGANVLTF TRBJ2-6 . . TRBV7-9
TGTGCCAGCAGCAACAGGGCTCCTTACAATGAGCAGTTCTTC CASSNRAPYNEQFF TRBJ2-1 . . TRBV21-1
TGTGCCATCAGTAAGACAGGGACAACGACCTCTGGAAACACCATATATTTT CAISKTGTTTSGNTIYF TRBJ1-3 . TRBD1 TRBV10-3
TGTGCCAGCAGCCAAGCGGGATTGGCCCAAGAGACCCAGTACTTC CASSQAGLAQETQYF TRBJ2-5 . . TRBV3-1/TRBV3-2
TGTGCCAGCAGTTACGGGACTAGCGTCTTGAATGAGCAGTTCTTC CASSYGTSVLNEQFF TRBJ2-1 . TRBD2 TRBV6-5
TGTGCCAGCAGCCAGCAGGGTAAGAGCAATCAGCCCCAGCATTTT CASSQQGKSNQPQHF TRBJ1-5 . . TRBV3-1/TRBV3-2
TGTGCCAGCAGCCCCGCTGAAGCTTTCTTT CASSPAEAFF TRBJ1-1 . . TRBV13
TGTGCCAGCGTGCACGGAGGGGCAGCCAAAAACATTCAGTACTTC CASVHGGAAKNIQYF TRBJ2-4 . . TRBV2
TGCGCCAGCAGCCAAGATGGGGGACTCTCCTACAATGAGCAGTTCTTC CASSQDGGLSYNEQFF TRBJ2-1 . . TRBV4-3
TGTGCCAGCAGTTACTCGACAGGGTTTCAGCCCCAGCATTTT CASSYSTGFQPQHF TRBJ1-5 . TRBD1 TRBV6-2/TRBV6-3
TGTGCCAGCAGTCGGAGGCCGGGAAAAAGCTCCTACGAGCAGTACTTC CASSRRPGKSSYEQYF TRBJ2-7 . . TRBV6-2/TRBV6-3
TGTGCCAGCAGCTCCCGGGCAGGGGGGAAAGAGACCCAGTACTTC CASSSRAGGKETQYF TRBJ2-5 . . TRBV11-2
TGTGCCAGCAGTGGGAGACAGGGTAGCAATCAGCCCCAGCATTTT CASSGRQGSNQPQHF TRBJ1-5 few TRBD1 TRBV27
TGTGCCTCAGATCCCCGGGGACAGCCGATGCGATCCCATAATTCACCCCTCCACTTT CASDPRGQPMRSHNSPLHF TRBJ1-6 . TRBD1 TRBV19
TGTGCCTGGAGCAGGGGTTTGGGTCAGCCCCAGCATTTT CAWSRGLGQPQHF TRBJ1-5 . . TRBV30
TGTGCTAGCAGCCGGACTAGTGGGATACAAGAGACCCAGTACTTC CASSRTSGIQETQYF TRBJ2-5 . TRBD2 TRBV7-7
TGTGCCAGCAGTTCTCAGGGGGAAGCTTTCTTT CASSSQGEAFF TRBJ1-1 . . TRBV6-5
TGTGCCAGCAGTTCTCCTACGATCCGCGGCGGAACTGAAGCTTTCTTT CASSSPTIRGGTEAFF TRBJ1-1 . . TRBV28
TGTGCCAGCAGCTTGGGAGGGGGCCCCAGCACCGGGGAGCTGTTTTTT CASSLGGGPSTGELFF TRBJ2-2 . TRBD1 TRBV5-6
TGTGCCAGCAGTAAGTGGACAGGGGGGGATTCACCCCTCCACTTT CASSKWTGGDSPLHF TRBJ1-6 . TRBD1 TRBV6-6
TGCAGCGTGGCAGGACTAGCGGGAGGCTGGGGCGAGCAGTACTTC CSVAGLAGGWGEQYF TRBJ2-7 . TRBD2 TRBV29-1
TGTGCCAGCACCGCGGGACTAGCGGGAGGAGGGGCCACAGATACGCAGTATTTT CASTAGLAGGGATDTQYF TRBJ2-3 . TRBD2 TRBV5-8
TGTGCCAGCAGTCGAACTGGACTAGCGGGAGTTTGGGTGGGGAATGAGCAGTTCTTC CASSRTGLAGVWVGNEQFF TRBJ2-1 . TRBD2 TRBV2
TGTGCCAGCAGCCAGCAGACAGGGAGAGATAACTATGGCTACACCTTC CASSQQTGRDNYGYTF TRBJ1-2 few TRBD1 TRBV4-2
TGTGCCAGCAGAACCTCTGGGACTAGCAAGAGGTACGAGCAGTACTTC CASRTSGTSKRYEQYF TRBJ2-7 . TRBD2 TRBV28
TGCGCCAGCAGCTCACCTACCGGGACAGGAACGCATAATTCACCCCTCCACTTT CASSSPTGTGTHNSPLHF TRBJ1-6 few TRBD1 TRBV5-1
TGTGCCATCAGTGAGATGACCAGGGAGGCCTACGAGCAGTACTTC CAISEMTREAYEQYF TRBJ2-7 once . TRBV10-3
TGCAGCGGGGGACTAAACTACGAGCAGTACTTC CSGGLNYEQYF TRBJ2-7 . TRBD2 TRBV29-1
TGTGCCAGCAGCTTAGCGGGGCTTAACAATGAGCAGTTCTTC CASSLAGLNNEQFF TRBJ2-1 . . TRBV7-2
TGTGCCAGCAGTTTTCAGACAGATACGCAGTATTTT CASSFQTDTQYF TRBJ2-3 . . TRBV28
TGTGCCAGCAGCTTAGGTCCGGGGTACACTGAAGCTTTCTTT CASSLGPGYTEAFF TRBJ1-1 once . TRBV7-8
TGCAGCGTTGCCGGGACAGGGGGTTACTCTGGGGCCAACGTCCTGACTTTC CSVAGTGGYSGANVLTF TRBJ2-6 . TRBD1 TRBV29-1
TGTGCCAGCAGCCCTTTAACAAGGGAGGGCGAGCAGTACTTC CASSPLTREGEQYF TRBJ2-7 . TRBD2 TRBV3-1/TRBV3-2
TGTGCCAGCAGCCAATCGGGGGCTAGCGGGGGGACCCAGTACTTC CASSQSGASGGTQYF TRBJ2-5 once TRBD2 TRBV7-8
TGTGCCAGCAGACCTCCGCCTCTTCTAGCGGGAGATCCCTACGAGCAGTACTTC CASRPPPLLAGDPYEQYF TRBJ2-7 . TRBD2 TRBV28
TGTGCCAGCGCAACGGGGTTCTCCTACGAGCAGTACTTC CASATGFSYEQYF TRBJ2-7 . . TRBV6-6
TGCGCCAGCAGCCGGGGACAGTTCACAAACACTGAAGCTTTCTTT CASSRGQFTNTEAFF TRBJ1-1 . TRBD1 TRBV5-1
TGTGCCAGCAGTGATAGCGGGAGAGGGACCGGGGAGCTGTTTTTT CASSDSGRGTGELFF TRBJ2-2 . TRBD2 TRBV6-6